The T cell receptor (beta chain) described here comes from a study of T cells in Graves' hyperthyroidism and ophthalmopathy. The CDR3 spans 13 residues. The V and J ends lost 5 bases and 0 bases respectively, with 9 bases between them. Germline CDR1 reads DFQATT; CDR2 reads SNEGSKA (reference sequence). This clonotype was recorded a few times. Possible read error: a much larger clone is one base away. Patients having uncontrolled infection, another autoimmune disease, pregnancy or lactation were not included. Based on clinical symptoms, serum thyroxine and TRAb, thyroid ultrasound and orbital computed tomography, diagnoses were reached. TCR beta CDR3 region amplification was performed from RNA transcripts. TCR CDR3 regions were first amplified by RT-PCR with HTBI primers. TCRdb analysed the multiplex PCR reads with MiXCR anew, one entry per CDR3 protein. Here the sample spans about 480,000 distinct CDR3 sequences, roughly 14% being singletons.

Material: blood. The chain joins TRBV20-1 to TRBJ2-3, with D perhaps given as TRBD1 or TRBD2 (5 bases each). The receptor was derived from a woman under 30 with Graves' hyperthyroidism. CDR3 sequence (DNA): TGCAGTGCTCCGAGGGGCAGCACAGATACGCAGTATTTT. This translates into CSAPRGSTDTQYF.